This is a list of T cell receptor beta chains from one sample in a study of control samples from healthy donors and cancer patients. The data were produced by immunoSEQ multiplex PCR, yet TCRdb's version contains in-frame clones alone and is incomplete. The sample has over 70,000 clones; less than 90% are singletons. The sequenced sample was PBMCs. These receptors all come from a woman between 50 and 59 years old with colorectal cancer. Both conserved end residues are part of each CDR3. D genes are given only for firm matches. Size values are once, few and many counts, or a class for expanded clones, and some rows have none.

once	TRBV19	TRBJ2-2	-	CASSITSSRELFF	TGTGCCAGTAGTATTACTAGTTCCCGGGAGCTGTTTTTT
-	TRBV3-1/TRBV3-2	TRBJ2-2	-	CASSQGGRRSTGELFF	TGTGCCAGCAGCCAGGGGGGGCGCAGGTCGACCGGGGAGCTGTTTTTT
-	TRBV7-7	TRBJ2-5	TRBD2	CASSRPGGGETQYF	TGTGCCAGCAGCCGACCCGGGGGGGGAGAGACCCAGTACTTC
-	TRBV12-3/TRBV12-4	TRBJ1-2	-	CASSLVGFLTF	TGTGCCAGCAGTTTAGTAGGTTTCTTGACCTTC
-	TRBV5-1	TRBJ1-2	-	CARKRENGGYTF	TGCGCCAGAAAGAGGGAGAATGGTGGCTACACCTTC
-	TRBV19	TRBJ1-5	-	CASSIGPTDSNQPQHF	TGTGCCAGTAGTATAGGACCAACGGATAGCAATCAGCCCCAGCATTTT
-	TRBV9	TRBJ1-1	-	CASSVDRNTEAFF	TGTGCCAGCAGCGTAGACAGGAACACTGAAGCTTTCTTT
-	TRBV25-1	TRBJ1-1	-	CASTANRSNTEAFF	TGTGCCAGCACCGCCAACAGGTCGAACACTGAAGCTTTCTTT
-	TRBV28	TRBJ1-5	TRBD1	CASSVRQGGNQPQHF	TGTGCCAGCAGTGTACGACAGGGTGGCAATCAGCCCCAGCATTTT
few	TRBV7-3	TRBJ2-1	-	CASSLKGGLYNEQFF	TGTGCCAGCAGCTTAAAGGGGGGCTTATACAATGAGCAGTTCTTC
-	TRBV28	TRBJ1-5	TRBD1	CASSLKTGAQPQHF	TGTGCCAGCAGTTTAAAGACAGGGGCCCAGCCCCAGCATTTT
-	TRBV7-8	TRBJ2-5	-	CASSLGAGGGQETQYF	TGTGCCAGCAGCTTAGGGGCAGGGGGAGGGCAAGAGACCCAGTACTTC
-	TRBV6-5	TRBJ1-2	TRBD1	CASSWERQGAWGYTF	TGTGCCAGCAGTTGGGAAAGACAGGGGGCCTGGGGCTACACCTTC
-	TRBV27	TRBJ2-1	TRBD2	CASSPGTIHNEQFF	TGTGCCAGCAGCCCCGGGACTATCCACAATGAGCAGTTCTTC
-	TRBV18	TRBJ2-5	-	CASSPRTRETQYF	TGTGCCAGCTCACCCAGGACAAGGGAGACCCAGTACTTC
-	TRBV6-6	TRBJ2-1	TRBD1	CASSYGTAYNEQFF	TGTGCCAGCAGTTACGGGACAGCCTACAATGAGCAGTTCTTC
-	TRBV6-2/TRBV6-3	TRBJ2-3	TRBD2	CASSGGVTQYF	TGTGCCAGCAGTGGGGGGGTTACGCAGTATTTT
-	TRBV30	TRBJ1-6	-	CAWSLGGSYNSPLHF	TGTGCCTGGAGTTTAGGGGGCTCCTATAATTCACCCCTCCACTTT
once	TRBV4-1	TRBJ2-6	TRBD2	CASSLGLAGVPGANVLTF	TGCGCCAGCAGCCTCGGACTAGCGGGGGTTCCTGGGGCCAACGTCCTGACTTTC
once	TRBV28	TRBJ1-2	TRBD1	CASSETGRPYGYTF	TGTGCCAGCAGTGAGACAGGGAGACCTTATGGCTACACCTTC
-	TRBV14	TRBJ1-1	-	CAGSQDPRFLRPKAFF	TGTGCCGGCAGCCAAGATCCCAGATTCCTTCGTCCCAAGGCTTTCTTT
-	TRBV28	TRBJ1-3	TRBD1	CASRQGGMSSGNTIYF	TGTGCCAGCAGACAGGGGGGAATGTCCTCTGGAAACACCATATATTTT
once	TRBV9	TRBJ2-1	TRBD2	CASSTTSGGYEQFF	TGTGCCAGCAGCACCACTAGCGGGGGGTATGAGCAGTTCTTC
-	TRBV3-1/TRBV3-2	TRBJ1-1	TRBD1	CASSHRGRGTEAFF	TGTGCCAGCAGTCACAGGGGGCGAGGGACTGAAGCTTTCTTT
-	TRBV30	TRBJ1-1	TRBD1	CAWTAGTGGWGTEAFF	TGTGCCTGGACCGCCGGCACAGGGGGCTGGGGCACTGAAGCTTTCTTT
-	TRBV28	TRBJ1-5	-	CASTLLAHANQPQHF	TGTGCCAGCACCCTTTTAGCTCATGCCAATCAGCCCCAGCATTTT
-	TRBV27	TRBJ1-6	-	CASSSLDSSPLHF	TGTGCCAGCAGTTCACTTGACAGTTCACCCCTCCACTTT
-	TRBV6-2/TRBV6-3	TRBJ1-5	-	CASSQEARNQPQHF	TGTGCCAGCAGTCAGGAAGCCCGCAATCAGCCCCAGCATTTT
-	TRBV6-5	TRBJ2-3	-	CASSYSPEVTDTQYF	TGTGCCAGCAGTTACTCGCCCGAGGTCACAGATACGCAGTATTTT
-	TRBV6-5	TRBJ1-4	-	CASSNSGGRLFF	TGTGCCAGCAGTAACTCCGGGGGGCGACTGTTTTTT
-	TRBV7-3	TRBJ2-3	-	CASSQMGSDADTQYF	TGTGCCAGCAGCCAGATGGGGTCCGATGCAGATACGCAGTATTTT
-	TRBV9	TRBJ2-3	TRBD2	CASSVGTSPYTDTQYF	TGTGCCAGCAGCGTAGGGACTAGTCCCTACACAGATACGCAGTATTTT
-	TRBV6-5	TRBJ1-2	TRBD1	CASSPRTGYRDGYTF	TGTGCCAGCAGTCCGCGGACAGGGTATCGGGATGGCTACACCTTC
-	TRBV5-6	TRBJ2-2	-	CASSSWNTGELFF	TGTGCCAGCAGCTCCTGGAACACCGGGGAGCTGTTTTTT
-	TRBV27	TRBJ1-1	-	CASSFRAGRTEAFF	TGTGCCAGCAGTTTTCGGGCAGGGCGGACTGAAGCTTTCTTT
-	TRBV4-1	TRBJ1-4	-	CASSQVGTTNEKLFF	TGCGCCAGCAGCCAAGTAGGGACAACTAATGAAAAACTGTTTTTT
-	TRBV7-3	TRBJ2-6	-	CASSGSGNGANVLTF	TGTGCCAGCAGCGGCTCGGGGAACGGGGCCAACGTCCTGACTTTC
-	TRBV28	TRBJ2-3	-	CASSLFGRTDTQYF	TGTGCCAGCAGTTTATTTGGGAGGACAGATACGCAGTATTTT
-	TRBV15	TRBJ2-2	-	CATSRDLGNTGELFF	TGTGCCACCAGCAGAGATCTGGGGAACACCGGGGAGCTGTTTTTT
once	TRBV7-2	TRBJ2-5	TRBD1	CASSSGQSAETQYF	TGTGCCAGCAGCTCGGGACAGTCGGCCGAGACCCAGTACTTC